This T cell receptor beta chain comes out of a study of T cells in Graves' hyperthyroidism and ophthalmopathy. Regions amplified from RNA transcripts were the TCR beta CDR3 regions. In the first-round RT-PCR of the TCR CDR3, the HTBI primer set was used. TCRdb called the multiplex PCR reads again in MiXCR, with one record for every CDR3 protein. The sample includes about 640,000 distinct CDR3 sequences, 20% to 25% of them seen just once. Looked up from germline, CDR1 is DFQATT and CDR2 is SNEGSKA (reference sequence). The V and J ends lost 0 bases and 0 bases respectively, with 3 bases between them. The CDR3 totals 13 residues.

Sequenced input: blood. V gene TRBV20-1 combines with J gene TRBJ2-4; D not resolved. This clonotype was obtained from a young man with Graves' ophthalmopathy. CDR3 loop: CSARDLAKNIQYF. For the CDR3, the DNA is TGCAGTGCTAGAGACTTAGCCAAAAACATTCAGTACTTC.